A selection of T cell receptor beta chains follows, all from one sample in a study of patients and donors after allogeneic stem cell transplantation. MiXCR was run by TCRdb on the RT-PCR reads, yielding one entry per CDR3 protein. In the table there are 84,000 or so distinct CDR3 sequences, under 50% of which are singletons. Specimen: blood, either unsorted or a sorted T cell fraction (not recorded which). The origin of the receptors is a human donor who was either an allogeneic HSCT recipient or a stem cell or donor lymphocyte infusion donor (not recorded which). It is not recorded whose cells these are; they may come from a transplant donor. Each CDR3 is given with its conserved first and last residue. The order of the fields is clone size, D gene, J gene, V gene, CDR3 DNA, CDR3 protein. The D gene is left open where the match is weak. The listing skips clone size in some rows; elsewhere it reads once, few, many or a size class.

size: few; D: -; J: TRBJ1-4; V: TRBV20-1; DNA: TGCAGTGCTAGCGGGACCTGGAATGAAAAACTGTTTTTT; CDR3: CSASGTWNEKLFF
size: few; D: TRBD1; J: TRBJ1-1; V: TRBV12-3/TRBV12-4; DNA: TGTGCCAGCGTTGATAAAGTCAGGGGGCTCCCTGAAGCTTTCTTT; CDR3: CASVDKVRGLPEAFF
size: many; D: -; J: TRBJ1-1; V: TRBV18; DNA: TGTGCCAGCTCACCAGGACAGAACACTGAAGCTTTCTTT; CDR3: CASSPGQNTEAFF
size: -; D: -; J: TRBJ1-2; V: TRBV9; DNA: TGTGCCAGCAGCGGAGCTCGACACGTCTCCTATGGCTACACCTTC; CDR3: CASSGARHVSYGYTF
size: once; D: -; J: TRBJ2-2; V: TRBV5-1; DNA: TGCGCCAGCAGCTTTCTAAGGAGTTCGGGCACCGGGGAGCTGTTTTTT; CDR3: CASSFLRSSGTGELFF
size: few; D: TRBD1; J: TRBJ1-6; V: TRBV4-3; DNA: TGCGCCAGCAGCCAAGATACAGGGGCAACGGGTTCACCCCTCCACTTT; CDR3: CASSQDTGATGSPLHF
size: once; D: -; J: TRBJ1-1; V: TRBV25-1; DNA: TGTGCCAGCAGTGGCTTGACAGTTCTCCACACTGAAGCTTTCTTT; CDR3: CASSGLTVLHTEAFF
size: -; D: -; J: TRBJ1-1; V: TRBV4-3; DNA: TGCGCCAGCAGCCAGGACACATACCTGAACACTGAAGCTTTCTTT; CDR3: CASSQDTYLNTEAFF
size: few; D: TRBD2; J: TRBJ2-2; V: TRBV28; DNA: TGTGCCAGCAGTCTAGCGGGAGGGCCTGGCGGGGAGCTGTTTTTT; CDR3: CASSLAGGPGGELFF
size: -; D: -; J: TRBJ1-6; V: TRBV20-1; DNA: TGCAGTGCTAGAGATTGGGACTCACCCCTCCACTTT; CDR3: CSARDWDSPLHF
size: -; D: TRBD2; J: TRBJ2-7; V: TRBV20-1; DNA: TGCAGTGCTTGTCCGACTAGCGGGAGGGCCTTCGGCGAGCAGTACTTC; CDR3: CSACPTSGRAFGEQYF
size: -; D: -; J: TRBJ2-7; V: TRBV11-2; DNA: TGTGCCAGCAGCCCCACAATCGACTCGTACTACGAGCAGTACTTC; CDR3: CASSPTIDSYYEQYF
size: -; D: TRBD2; J: TRBJ2-1; V: TRBV13; DNA: TGTGCCAGCAGCTTCGCTAGCGGTCGTTACAATGAGCAGTTCTTC; CDR3: CASSFASGRYNEQFF
size: -; D: -; J: TRBJ1-5; V: TRBV20-1; DNA: TGCAGTGCTAAGGCTAGTAATCAGCCCCAGCATTTT; CDR3: CSAKASNQPQHF
size: few; D: -; J: TRBJ1-2; V: TRBV2; DNA: TGTGCCAGCAGTGTCTCCGTGACGGCTAACTATGGCTACACCTTC; CDR3: CASSVSVTANYGYTF
size: -; D: -; J: TRBJ1-2; V: TRBV12-3/TRBV12-4; DNA: TGTGCCAGCAGAAAAGGGGGGCTCGGCTATGGCTACACCTTC; CDR3: CASRKGGLGYGYTF
size: -; D: -; J: TRBJ1-5; V: TRBV2; DNA: TGTGCCAGCCGGGACAACGATCAGCCCCAGCATTTT; CDR3: CASRDNDQPQHF
size: -; D: -; J: TRBJ1-6; V: TRBV15; DNA: TGTGCCACCAGCAGAGATCGTGGGAGCTCCTATAATTCACCCCTCCACTTT; CDR3: CATSRDRGSSYNSPLHF
size: few; D: -; J: TRBJ1-6; V: TRBV20-1; DNA: TGCAGTGCTAGAGACAGACTGGGTAATTCACCCCTCCACTTT; CDR3: CSARDRLGNSPLHF
size: -; D: -; J: TRBJ2-1; V: TRBV2; DNA: TGTGCCAGCAGTGACGAGGGAAGGCTCTACAATGAGCAGTTCTTC; CDR3: CASSDEGRLYNEQFF
size: few; D: -; J: TRBJ1-5; V: TRBV11-2; DNA: TGTGCCAGCAGTAGGACAGCCTTCAATCAGCCCCAGCATTTT; CDR3: CASSRTAFNQPQHF
size: -; D: -; J: TRBJ1-5; V: TRBV29-1; DNA: TGCAGCGCTACTTGGGGCCTAGGGAATCAGCCCCAGCATTTT; CDR3: CSATWGLGNQPQHF
size: -; D: -; J: TRBJ2-7; V: TRBV7-9; DNA: TGTGCCAGCAGCTTTGTCTTGAAAGCCTACGAGCAGTACTTC; CDR3: CASSFVLKAYEQYF
size: few; D: -; J: TRBJ1-2; V: TRBV12-3/TRBV12-4; DNA: TGTGCCAGCACCCGGCAGGGAAAATCGGCCAATTCTGGCTACACCTTC; CDR3: CASTRQGKSANSGYTF
size: -; D: -; J: TRBJ1-1; V: TRBV6-2/TRBV6-3; DNA: TGTGCCAGCAGTAATACACTGAACACTGAAGCTTTCTTT; CDR3: CASSNTLNTEAFF
size: -; D: -; J: TRBJ1-5; V: TRBV11-2; DNA: TGTGCCAGCAGCTTAGGGCAAGATCAGCCCCAGCATTTT; CDR3: CASSLGQDQPQHF
size: -; D: -; J: TRBJ1-1; V: TRBV28; DNA: TGTGCCAGCAGGCTACAGGGTAGTGAAGCTTTCTTT; CDR3: CASRLQGSEAFF
size: -; D: -; J: TRBJ1-5; V: TRBV7-2; DNA: TGTGCCAGCAGCCGGACAGAGCGTAATCAGCCCCAGCATTTT; CDR3: CASSRTERNQPQHF
size: -; D: TRBD1; J: TRBJ1-6; V: TRBV12-3/TRBV12-4; DNA: TGTGCCAGCAGCTTCGAACCGGGACAGGGGGTTTTTAATTCACCCCTCCACTTT; CDR3: CASSFEPGQGVFNSPLHF
size: few; D: TRBD1; J: TRBJ1-5; V: TRBV12-3/TRBV12-4; DNA: TGTGCCAGCAGCCAAGGGGGACAGGAGCTCAATCAGCCCCAGCATTTT; CDR3: CASSQGGQELNQPQHF
size: -; D: -; J: TRBJ2-3; V: TRBV6-2/TRBV6-3; DNA: TGTGCCAGCATGGCGGGCTCGCCAGATACGCAGTATTTT; CDR3: CASMAGSPDTQYF
size: -; D: -; J: TRBJ1-3; V: TRBV6-5; DNA: TGTGCCAGCAGTTACTCGCGGCTTTTGGGAAACACCATATATTTT; CDR3: CASSYSRLLGNTIYF
size: -; D: -; J: TRBJ1-1; V: TRBV29-1; DNA: TGCAGCGCCTCCAACCCTGAAGCTTTCTTT; CDR3: CSASNPEAFF
size: -; D: TRBD1; J: TRBJ1-5; V: TRBV4-1; DNA: TGCGCCAGCAGCCAAGACCCTCCGGGACAGGGCAATCAGCCCCAGCATTTT; CDR3: CASSQDPPGQGNQPQHF
size: -; D: TRBD2; J: TRBJ2-1; V: TRBV10-3; DNA: TGTGCCATCAGGGCCCGAACTAGCGGGAAGAGGTATGAGCAGTTCTTC; CDR3: CAIRARTSGKRYEQFF
size: -; D: -; J: TRBJ2-3; V: TRBV6-5; DNA: TGTGCCAGCATGGTACTCGGGGCAGATACGCAGTATTTT; CDR3: CASMVLGADTQYF
size: few; D: -; J: TRBJ1-5; V: TRBV6-1; DNA: TGTGCCAGCAGTGTTCGCATTAGGGACGGGAATCAGCCCCAGCATTTT; CDR3: CASSVRIRDGNQPQHF
size: -; D: -; J: TRBJ1-1; V: TRBV12-3/TRBV12-4; DNA: TGTGCCAGCAATGAAATTATAGCTGAAGCTTTCTTT; CDR3: CASNEIIAEAFF
size: -; D: TRBD2; J: TRBJ2-2; V: TRBV4-3; DNA: TGCGCCAGCAGCCAAGTAGGCGGGAGGGCCGGGGAGCTGTTTTTT; CDR3: CASSQVGGRAGELFF
size: -; D: -; J: TRBJ2-2; V: TRBV9; DNA: TGTGCCAGCAGCGTTGCCATCCCGGGGAACACCGGGGAGCTGTTTTTT; CDR3: CASSVAIPGNTGELFF
size: few; D: -; J: TRBJ1-1; V: TRBV7-2; DNA: TGTGCCAGCAGCATGAGAAAACAGGGCGGGGAAGCTTTCTTT; CDR3: CASSMRKQGGEAFF
size: few; D: TRBD1; J: TRBJ1-2; V: TRBV20-1; DNA: TGCAGTGCTAGAGTAGGCAGGGGGAACTATGGCTACACCTTC; CDR3: CSARVGRGNYGYTF
size: few; D: -; J: TRBJ1-1; V: TRBV4-1; DNA: TGCGCCAGCAGCCAAGGGGGGGCCACTGAAGCTTTCTTT; CDR3: CASSQGGATEAFF
size: -; D: -; J: TRBJ2-7; V: TRBV28; DNA: TGTGCCAGCAGTTTTTGGGACTCTCCTCCCTACGAGCAGTACTTC; CDR3: CASSFWDSPPYEQYF
size: -; D: TRBD1; J: TRBJ1-3; V: TRBV20-1; DNA: TGCAGTGCTAGACCGGGACAGAGCTCTGGAAACACCATATATTTT; CDR3: CSARPGQSSGNTIYF
size: -; D: TRBD1; J: TRBJ1-1; V: TRBV15; DNA: TGTGCCACCAGCAGGACAGGACAGGGAACGAACACTGAAGCTTTCTTT; CDR3: CATSRTGQGTNTEAFF
size: few; D: -; J: TRBJ1-1; V: TRBV19; DNA: TGTGCCAGTAGTCCCGACCGTTGGAACACTGAAGCTTTCTTT; CDR3: CASSPDRWNTEAFF
size: -; D: -; J: TRBJ1-2; V: TRBV28; DNA: TGTGCCAGCAGTTCCACCGCCTCCCCCCCATGGAACTATGGCTACACCTTC; CDR3: CASSSTASPPWNYGYTF
size: -; D: -; J: TRBJ1-3; V: TRBV7-6; DNA: TGTGCCAGCGGGGGAAACACCATATATTTT; CDR3: CASGGNTIYF
size: -; D: -; J: TRBJ1-2; V: TRBV18; DNA: TGTGCCAGCTCACCACTGGAGGAAATTGGCTACACCTTC; CDR3: CASSPLEEIGYTF
size: -; D: TRBD2; J: TRBJ2-3; V: TRBV27; DNA: TGTGCCAGCAGTTTAATCGCCCTAGCGGATCACACAGATACGCAGTATTTT; CDR3: CASSLIALADHTDTQYF
size: -; D: -; J: TRBJ2-4; V: TRBV7-9; DNA: TGTGCCAGCAGCCCCCGACTGCGGAGTTCCGAAAACATTCAGTACTTC; CDR3: CASSPRLRSSENIQYF
size: few; D: -; J: TRBJ1-1; V: TRBV6-2/TRBV6-3; DNA: TGTGCCAGCAGTTGGCGGGTCAACACTGAAGCTTTCTTT; CDR3: CASSWRVNTEAFF
size: few; D: -; J: TRBJ1-1; V: TRBV20-1; DNA: TGCAGTGCTCTAGCGCCCCAGGGCGCTGAAGCTTTCTTT; CDR3: CSALAPQGAEAFF
size: few; D: TRBD1; J: TRBJ1-6; V: TRBV7-2; DNA: TGTGCCAGCAGCTTACCTCCAGGGGGTCATTCACCCCTCCACTTT; CDR3: CASSLPPGGHSPLHF
size: few; D: TRBD1; J: TRBJ1-6; V: TRBV20-1; DNA: TGCAGTGCTGGCTCGGGACAGGGGCTCCCCTCCTATAATTCACCCCTCCACTTT; CDR3: CSAGSGQGLPSYNSPLHF
size: -; D: -; J: TRBJ1-5; V: TRBV28; DNA: TGTGCCAGCAGTTCCCCCTCGGGGGGCGGTCAGCCCCAGCATTTT; CDR3: CASSSPSGGGQPQHF
size: few; D: -; J: TRBJ1-4; V: TRBV7-2; DNA: TGTGCCAGCAGCCCTCAGATTGCAACTAATGAAAAACTGTTTTTT; CDR3: CASSPQIATNEKLFF
size: few; D: -; J: TRBJ1-2; V: TRBV5-1; DNA: TGCGCCAGCAGCAACGGAAAGGGGCTAAACTATGGCTACACCTTC; CDR3: CASSNGKGLNYGYTF